The 25 T cell receptor beta chains in this list originate from one sample, sequenced in a study of blood T cell repertoires in COVID-19. Some clones are missing from TCRdb's copy, which holds only in-frame ones; the method was immunoSEQ multiplex PCR. Of about 220,000 clones listed, 85% to 90% were seen once; the top ten hold about 14%. The specimen was PBMCs or T cells enriched from blood (not recorded which). The receptors come from a young man who had been exposed to COVID-19.

The chain recombines TRBV7-3 with TRBJ2-3; 8 nucleotides align to TRBD2. V trimming: 5 bases; J trimming: 3 bases; junction bases outside the gene matches: 13. Germline V gene data show CDR1 as SGHTA and CDR2 as FQGTGA. The CDR3 has 17 residues. The CDR3 protein is CASSLTPAGERTDTQYF. CDR3 DNA sequence: TGTGCCAGCAGCCTCACCCCAGCGGGGGAGCGTACAGATACGCAGTATTTT.

This chain links TRBV19 with TRBJ1-2; D possibly corresponds to TRBD1 (6 bases). The CDR3 spans 14 residues. The ends were cut back, 2 bases at V and 8 bases at J, with 15 bases in the middle. The V gene's germline CDR1 is LNHDA and CDR2 SQIVND (reference sequence). The CDR3 nucleotides are TGTGCCAGTAGTATAACCCAGGGACAAAGCGGCTACACCTTC. It yields the protein CASSITQGQSGYTF.

The rearrangement uses TRBV4-2 and TRBJ1-2; D may be TRBD1 (6 bases). V lost 1 base and J lost 6, with 12 bases in between. Germline V gene data show CDR1 as LGHNA and CDR2 as YNFKEQ. CDR3 size: 14 residues. In nucleotides, the CDR3 is TGTGCCAGCAGCCAAGGCGCAGGGGTTGATGGCTACACCTTC. The encoded protein is CASSQGAGVDGYTF.

The gene calls are TRBV11-3 and TRBJ1-5; 7 positions agree with TRBD1. The CDR3 has 17 residues. J gave up 7 bases and V 5 bases, and 17 bases lay outside the gene matches. Germline CDR1 and CDR2: SGHNT and YENEEA. The CDR3 DNA sequence: TGTGCCAGCAGCCAAACCGACGACAGGGAGAGGGAACAGCCCCAGCATTTT. Protein product: CASSQTDDREREQPQHF.

This chain uses TRBV5-4 with TRBJ2-7, with 7 bases identical to TRBD1. V shed 4 bases, J shed 1 base, and the junction held 5 bases outside the gene matches. The germline gives CDR1 SGHNT, CDR2 YYREEE (reference sequence). The CDR3 spans 14 residues. CDR3 nucleotide sequence: TGTGCCAGCAGCAGATTGGGACAGTCCTACGAGCAGTACTTC. This gives the protein CASSRLGQSYEQYF.

This chain links TRBV10-3 with TRBJ2-5, with TRBD2 identical over 9 bases. Germline V gene data show CDR1 as ENHRY and CDR2 as SYGVKD. This CDR3 region has 16 residues. Germline trimming cut 4 bases from V and 4 bases from J; bases unmatched to any gene: 10. The CDR3 DNA reads as TGTGCCATCAGTGGGATAGCGGGGGCCTTGGGAGAGACCCAGTACTTC. This gives the protein CAISGIAGALGETQYF.

The rearrangement uses TRBV5-5 and TRBJ1-1; D possibly corresponds to TRBD1 (5 bases). CDR1 and CDR2 from the germline V gene are SGHKS and YYEKEE (reference sequence). V was trimmed by 4 bases and J by 0 bases, leaving 13 bases between them. The CDR3 is 15 amino acids. CDR3 amino acids: CASSRAMGLNTEAFF. The CDR3 DNA sequence: TGTGCCAGCAGCCGCGCTATGGGGCTGAACACTGAAGCTTTCTTT.

The chain employs TRBV5-4 and TRBJ2-2; 7 bases map to TRBD1. J gave up 3 bases and V 5 bases, and 7 bases lay outside the gene matches. This CDR3 spans 15 amino acids. The germline CDR1 and CDR2 sequences are SGHNT and YYREEE (reference sequence). The CDR3 here is CASSTTGNYTGELFF. The CDR3 DNA reads as TGTGCCAGCAGTACGACAGGGAATTACACCGGGGAGCTGTTTTTT. The variable domain in full, with the rest retrieved from reference TRBV5-4 and TRBJ2-2, is ETGVTQSPTHLIKTRGQQVTLRCSSQSGHNTVSWYQQALGQGPQFIFQYYREEENGRGNFPPRFSGLQFPNYSSELNVNALELDDSALYLCASSTTGNYTGELFFGEGSRLTVL.

The V gene is TRBV12-3 or TRBV12-4, the J gene TRBJ2-7; TRBD2 is a possible D gene (5 bases). This CDR3 has 13 residues. The V end was cut by 3 bases, the J end by 6 bases, with 12 bases between. The CDR3 loop is CASSFLGGAEQYF. In DNA form, the CDR3 reads TGTGCCAGCAGTTTCCTCGGAGGTGCCGAGCAGTACTTC.

Only one count was recorded for this clone. V gene TRBV18 combines with J gene TRBJ1-3; D might be TRBD1 (5 bases). Trimming removed 5 bases from V and 0 bases from J, with 11 bases in between. Germline assignment: CDR1 KGHSH and CDR2 LQKENI. CDR3 length equals 15 residues. The CDR3 DNA reads TGTGCCAGCTCAAGTACAGGTACCTCTGGAAACACCATATATTTT. Amino acid sequence: CASSSTGTSGNTIYF.

The chain is built from TRBV4-2 and TRBJ2-3; TRBD2 matches at 12 bases. CDR3 length equals 17 residues. The V gene's germline CDR1 is LGHNA and CDR2 YNFKEQ. V was clipped by 0 bases and J by 4 bases; unmatched bases: 5. The CDR3: CASSQEASGGASDTQYF. CDR3 nucleotides: TGTGCCAGCAGCCAAGAGGCTAGCGGGGGGGCTTCAGATACGCAGTATTTT.

V usage is TRBV3-1 (or the pseudogene TRBV3-2) and J usage is TRBJ2-2; D not resolved. Germline CDR1 is LGHDT and CDR2 is YNNKEL (reference sequence). The CDR3 has 13 amino acids. Trimming left V 4 bases short and J 5 bases short, with 8 bases between. The CDR3 spells CASSRKRTGELFF. Written as DNA, the CDR3 is TGTGCCAGCAGCCGCAAGAGGACCGGGGAGCTGTTTTTT.

The chain carries TRBV24-1 and TRBJ1-1; D might be TRBD1 (5 bases). This CDR3 region has 13 residues. With 3 bases removed from V and 4 bases from J, the gap between germline ends came to 8 bases. Germline loops: CDR1 KGHDR, CDR2 SFDVKD. This chain's CDR3 is CATSDRGGTEAFF. The CDR3 DNA reads TGTGCCACCAGTGATCGGGGGGGCACTGAAGCTTTCTTT.

In its sample, this clone was seen a few times. Within the sample, other DNA sequences also encode this same CDR3. The chain recombines TRBV12-3 or TRBV12-4 with TRBJ2-7; D gene unclear. Deletions cut 1 base from V and 3 bases from J, with 7 bases between. The CDR3 contains 13 residues. The CDR3 DNA follows: TGTGCCAGCAGTTTAGACAGATTCTACGAGCAGTACTTC. Amino acids: CASSLDRFYEQYF.

V is TRBV30 and J is TRBJ2-3, with TRBD1 matching over 9 bases. Germline trimming cut 3 bases from V and 8 bases from J; bases unmatched to any gene: 6. CDR3 length equals 13 residues. The germline CDR1 and CDR2 sequences are GTSNPN and SVGIG (reference sequence). The CDR3: CAWSNRGRGTQYF. Written as DNA, the CDR3 is TGTGCCTGGAGCAACAGGGGGCGGGGTACGCAGTATTTT.

The V call is TRBV7-2, the J call TRBJ2-2; a weak D match, TRBD1 (7 bases). Germline lookup yields CDR1 SGHTA and CDR2 FQGNSA. The CDR3 extends over 15 amino acids. Trimming left V 3 bases short and J 3 bases short, with 11 bases between. Written as DNA, the CDR3 is TGTGCCAGCAGCTTGGAGGGGGCGTACACCGGGGAGCTGTTTTTT. It encodes CASSLEGAYTGELFF. Full variable domain (outside the CDR3, taken from reference TRBV7-2 and TRBJ2-2): GAGVSQSPSNKVTEKGKDVELRCDPISGHTALYWYRQSLGQGLEFLIYFQGNSAPDKSGLPSDRFSAERTGGSVSTLTIQRTQQEDSAVYLCASSLEGAYTGELFFGEGSRLTVL.

The CDR3 sequence: CASSQDPQRNGYTF. CDR3 DNA: TGTGCCAGCAGCCAAGATCCGCAGCGAAATGGCTACACCTTC. V usage is TRBV3-1 (or the pseudogene TRBV3-2) and J usage is TRBJ1-2; D unresolved. The CDR3 length is 14 residues. CDR1 is LGHDT, CDR2 YNNKEL, per germline (reference sequence). V shed 0 bases and J shed 6 bases, with 11 bases lying between them.

The gene calls are TRBV19 and TRBJ1-1; possible D gene TRBD1, 5 bases. Germline values: CDR1 LNHDA, CDR2 SQIVND (reference sequence). The CDR3 length is 13 residues. Trimming shortened V by 7 bases and J by 0 bases, and 9 bases separated the two germline ends. DNA of the CDR3: TGTGCCAGTACAGGGTCCATGAACACTGAAGCTTTCTTT. Translation: CASTGSMNTEAFF.

This CDR3 reads CASSQGRGELETQYF. The CDR3 DNA reads as TGCGCCAGCAGCCAAGGAAGGGGCGAGTTGGAGACCCAGTACTTC. The V call is TRBV4-1, the J call TRBJ2-5; D perhaps matches TRBD1 (5 bases). Germline CDR1 and CDR2: MGHRA and YSYEKL. Trimming removed 1 base at V and 5 bases at J, with 14 bases between. This CDR3 comprises 15 residues.

The V gene is TRBV18, the J gene TRBJ1-1; D gene unclear. Trimming stripped 1 base from V and 3 bases from J, with 18 bases between. Germline V lookup: CDR1 KGHSH, CDR2 LQKENI. The CDR3 is 17 amino acids. CDR3 nucleotides: TGTGCCAGCTCACCACGAGTAGCCACTAGGGAGGACACTGAAGCTTTCTTT. This encodes CASSPRVATREDTEAFF.

This sequence joins TRBV7-6 and TRBJ1-2, with 7 nucleotides matching TRBD1. V lost 1 base to trimming and J lost 5 bases; unmatched junction nucleotides: 7. From germline, CDR1 is SGHVS and CDR2 FNYEAQ. CDR3 length: 15 residues. The CDR3 coding sequence is TGTGCCAGCAGCTTAGGAACCCGGGACAGTTATGGCTACACCTTC. Translated: CASSLGTRDSYGYTF. The whole variable domain, filled in from reference TRBV7-6 and TRBJ1-2, reads GAGVSQSPRYKVTKRGQDVALRCDPISGHVSLYWYRQALGQGPEFLTYFNYEAQQDKSGLPNDRFSAERPEGSISTLTIQRTEQRDSAMYRCASSLGTRDSYGYTFGSGTRLTVV.

The chain couples TRBV15 to TRBJ2-5; the D gene is possibly TRBD1 (5 bases). The CDR3 extends over 14 amino acids. Germline V gives CDR1 LNHNV, CDR2 YYDKDF (reference sequence). With 7 bases removed from V and 4 bases from J, the gap between germline ends came to 16 bases. Here the CDR3 DNA reads TGTGCCACCACCTCGACAGTCGGCAGAGAGACCCAGTACTTC. This encodes CATTSTVGRETQYF.

The chain uses TRBV5-6 and TRBJ1-2, with TRBD1 as a possible D gene (6 bases). The CDR3 spans 14 residues. The V gene lost 5 bases and the J gene lost 7 bases, with 18 bases spanning the gap. In germline, CDR1 is SGHDT, CDR2 YYEEEE. CDR3 sequence: CASSFGTSEIGYTF. Written as DNA, the CDR3 is TGTGCCAGCAGTTTCGGGACATCCGAAATTGGCTACACCTTC.

The J gene is TRBJ2-1, the V gene TRBV11-3, with 11 bases lining up with TRBD2. The length of the CDR3 is 14 residues. The junction had 4 bases not matched to a gene; V was cut back by 5 bases and J by 7 bases. CDR1 and CDR2 from the germline V gene are SGHNT and YENEEA. The CDR3: CASSLLAGGNEQFF. CDR3 DNA sequence: TGTGCCAGCAGCCTTCTAGCGGGGGGAAATGAGCAGTTCTTC.

The chain recombines TRBV23-1 with TRBJ1-4; perhaps TRBD1 as D (5 bases). TRBV23-1 is marked as an open reading frame, function uncertain. Between the trimmed V and J ends, which lost 4 bases and 7 bases, there was a span of 10 bases. This CDR3 contains 13 residues. The CDR3: CASSRVRGEKLFF. The CDR3 DNA sequence: TGCGCCAGCAGTCGGGTTAGGGGTGAAAAACTGTTTTTT.